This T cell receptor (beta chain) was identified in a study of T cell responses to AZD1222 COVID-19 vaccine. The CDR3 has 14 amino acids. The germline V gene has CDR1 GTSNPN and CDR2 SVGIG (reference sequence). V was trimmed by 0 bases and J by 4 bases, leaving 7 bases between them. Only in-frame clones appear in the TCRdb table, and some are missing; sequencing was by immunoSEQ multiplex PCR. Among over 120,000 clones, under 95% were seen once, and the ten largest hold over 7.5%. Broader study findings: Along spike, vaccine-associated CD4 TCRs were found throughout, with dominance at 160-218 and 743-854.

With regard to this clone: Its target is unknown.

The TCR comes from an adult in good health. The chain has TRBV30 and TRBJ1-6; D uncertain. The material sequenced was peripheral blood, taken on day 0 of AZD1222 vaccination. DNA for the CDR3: TGTGCCTGGAGTGTACCCGGGTATAATTCACCCCTCCACTTT. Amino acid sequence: CAWSVPGYNSPLHF. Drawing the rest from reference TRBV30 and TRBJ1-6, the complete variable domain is SQTIHQWPATLVQPVGSPLSLECTVEGTSNPNLYWYRQAAGRGLQLLFYSVGIGQISSEVPQNLSASRPQDRQFILSSKKLLLSDSGFYLCAWSVPGYNSPLHFGNGTRLTVT.